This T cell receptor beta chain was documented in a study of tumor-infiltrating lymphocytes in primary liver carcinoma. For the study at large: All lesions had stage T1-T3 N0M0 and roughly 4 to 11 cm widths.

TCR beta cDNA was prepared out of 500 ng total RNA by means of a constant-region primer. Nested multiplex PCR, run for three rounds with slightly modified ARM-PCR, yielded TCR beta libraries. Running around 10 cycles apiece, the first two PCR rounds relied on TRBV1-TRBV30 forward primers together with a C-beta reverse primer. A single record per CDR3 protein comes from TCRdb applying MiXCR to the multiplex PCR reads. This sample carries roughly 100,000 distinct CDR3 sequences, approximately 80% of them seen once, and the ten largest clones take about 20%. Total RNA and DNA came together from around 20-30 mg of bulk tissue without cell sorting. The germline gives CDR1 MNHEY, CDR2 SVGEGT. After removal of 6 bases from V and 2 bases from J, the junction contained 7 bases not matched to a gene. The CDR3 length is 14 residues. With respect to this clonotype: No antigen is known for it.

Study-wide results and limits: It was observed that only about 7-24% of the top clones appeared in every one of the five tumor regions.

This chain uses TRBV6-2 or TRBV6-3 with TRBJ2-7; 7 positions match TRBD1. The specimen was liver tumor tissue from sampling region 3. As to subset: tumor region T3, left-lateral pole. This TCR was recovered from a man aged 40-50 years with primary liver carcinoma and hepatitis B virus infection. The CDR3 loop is CASSHRDRAYEQYF. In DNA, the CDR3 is TGTGCCAGCAGCCACCGGGACAGAGCCTACGAGCAGTACTTC.